The 9 T cell receptor beta chains listed next were all sequenced from one sample in a study of response to subunit inactivated influenza vaccine. TCRdb redid the calling of the RT-PCR reads with MiXCR, one entry per CDR3 protein. The sample has more than 400,000 distinct CDR3 sequences; approximately 9.9% are singletons. The specimen was PBMCs from blood, collected roughly 45 days after vaccination. These receptors all come from a man in his fifties or sixties who received an inactivated influenza vaccine.

The J gene is TRBJ2-3, the V gene TRBV11-2, with TRBD2 matching over 9 bases. J lost 2 bases, V lost 5 bases, and 11 bases had no gene match. Germline assignment: CDR1 SGHAT and CDR2 FQNNGV. The CDR3 contains 17 residues. CDR3: CASSVTASGRFTDTQYF. DNA of the CDR3: TGTGCCAGCAGCGTAACGGCGAGCGGGAGGTTCACAGATACGCAGTATTTT.

This clonotype was observed at least ten times. The chain employs TRBV7-9 and TRBJ2-1; TRBD2 might be the D (6 bases). Per the germline V gene, CDR1 is SEHNR and CDR2 is FQNEAQ (reference sequence). Trimming left V 5 bases short and J 6 bases short, with 17 bases between. This CDR3 contains 15 residues. CDR3 in DNA: TGTGCCAGCAGCCCCCACGGGAGTAGCGCCAATGAGCAGTTCTTC. It is translated as CASSPHGSSANEQFF. The full variable domain, with the rest looked up from reference TRBV7-9 and TRBJ2-1, is DTGVSQNPRHKITKRGQNVTFRCDPISEHNRLYWYRQTLGQGPEFLTYFQNEAQLEKSRLLSDRFSAERPKGSFSTLEIQRTEQGDSAMYLCASSPHGSSANEQFFGPGTRLTVL.

The J gene is TRBJ2-7, the V gene TRBV11-2, with 7 bases identical to TRBD2. Trimming cost V 4 bases and J 6 bases; bases outside gene matches: 15. The CDR3 has 16 amino acids. Germline CDR1 reads SGHAT; CDR2 reads FQNNGV. CDR3 nucleotide sequence: TGTGCCAGCAGCTCAGCCGGGACTAACGTTCCGGGCGAGCAGTACTTC. It is translated as CASSSAGTNVPGEQYF.

This rearrangement joins TRBV5-4 to TRBJ1-6; TRBD1 matches 8 bases. The length of the CDR3 is 14 residues. The junction had 5 bases not matched to a gene; V was cut back by 4 bases and J by 8 bases. The V gene's germline CDR1 is SGHNT and CDR2 YYREEE (reference sequence). This CDR3 reads CASSPRDRYSPLHF. CDR3 nucleotides: TGTGCCAGCAGCCCGCGGGACAGGTATTCACCCCTCCACTTT.

This clonotype was picked up many times. J is TRBJ1-2 and V is TRBV29-1; 7 bases match TRBD1. There are 14 residues in the CDR3. The V and J ends lost 4 bases and 8 bases, in that order; junction bases with no gene match: 13. Germline V CDR1 and CDR2: SQVTM, ANQGSEA. The CDR3 spells CSVGDRDSRRGYTF. The CDR3, as DNA: TGCAGCGTTGGCGACAGGGATTCCCGGAGGGGCTACACCTTC.

This clonotype was detected a few times. The CDR3 region is CASSEAPDSLNTEAFF. DNA of the CDR3: TGCGCCAGCAGTGAGGCCCCGGACAGTCTGAACACTGAAGCTTTCTTT. The chain links TRBV10-2 to TRBJ1-1; D perhaps matches TRBD1 (6 bases). Trimming cost V 2 bases and J 0 bases, with 13 bases left between them. CDR3 length: 16 residues. Germline V gene lookup returns CDR1 WSHSY and CDR2 SAAADI.

The rearrangement joins TRBV28 to TRBJ2-1; D might be TRBD1 or TRBD2, each matching 6 bases. The germline V gene has CDR1 MDHEN and CDR2 SYDVKM. The CDR3 is 15 residues long. Trimming shortened V by 3 bases and J by 3 bases, and 12 bases separated the two germline ends. The CDR3 sequence: CASSFGGRNYNEQFF. The DNA of the CDR3 is TGTGCCAGCAGTTTTGGGGGGCGAAACTACAATGAGCAGTTCTTC.

This clonotype was recorded a few times. The J gene is TRBJ2-7, the V gene TRBV7-9, with D perhaps being TRBD1 or TRBD2 (5 bases each). CDR1 is SEHNR and CDR2 is FQNEAQ in the germline V gene (reference sequence). This CDR3 region has 14 residues. The ends were cut back, 5 bases at V and 2 bases at J, with 13 bases in the middle. This CDR3 reads CASSHRDRTYEQYF. CDR3 DNA sequence: TGTGCCAGCAGCCATCGGGACCGCACCTACGAGCAGTACTTC.

CDR3 coding DNA: TGTGCCAGCAGCTTAGTCCCAGCGGGGGGGAGCACAGATACGCAGTATTTT. This codes for CASSLVPAGGSTDTQYF. This rearrangement joins TRBV7-2 to TRBJ2-3, with 10 bases fitting TRBD2. Germline values: CDR1 SGHTA, CDR2 FQGNSA. The ends lost 1 base at V and 0 bases at J; junction bases unmatched: 4. The CDR3 extends over 17 amino acids.